This section outlines one T cell receptor (beta chain) sequence together with its context. Its antigen is unknown. It has no much larger one-base neighbor in the sample; base qualities were not kept. The V end loses 5 bases and the J end loses 0 bases, and a stretch of 20 bases separates them. CDR1 and CDR2 are drawn from the germline V gene (reference sequence): MNHNY, SVGAGI. Including the terminal cysteine and phenylalanine, the CDR3 comprises 19 residues. Of all the DNA, just the CDR3 is kept, 57 bases in frame from base 1. Whole blood was collected in K2EDTA tubes by collaborating institutions according to the institutions' own protocols. For TCRbeta analysis, collaborators shipped samples as frozen whole blood, isolated PBMCs, or DNA extracted from either of those sample types. The data are from a study of blood T cell repertoires in COVID-19 (TCRdb year 2020). As for the study more broadly: Samples covering the acute and convalescent phases of COVID-19 were provided by collaborators in the United States, Italy and Spain. The material from the prospective study consisted of cDNA or gDNA derived from T cells, B-cell-depleted T cells, or PBMCs. The dataset comprised deeply sampled blood TCRbeta repertoires from subjects exposed to, actively infected with, or recovered from COVID-19. The repertoires were made available in a free public database intended to serve as a resource for research on the immune response to SARS-CoV-2. The samples were drawn from the first 160 participants of the ongoing ImmuneRACE study and from under 1,500 subjects provided by 6 global collaborators. The sample metadata nearly always contained a de-identified subject ID, COVID-19 status, age in years and sex. Where HLA class I and class II types were available, the types were taken from metadata supplied by the sample provider, not from assay-based typing. What the work shows at the level of the full study, not this receptor alone: The quantity of clinical and demographic metadata differed by source and by participant and was supplied without curation.

TCRbeta CDR3 regions were amplified from genomic DNA using the immunoSEQ Assay, a bias-controlled multiplex PCR. The study's own analysis went as follows. Nucleated cell counts per sample were estimated from amplification of reference gene primers within the assay. To quantify the absolute abundance of each unique TCRbeta CDR3 rearrangement, sequence reads were collapsed and filtered. For each sample, productive Simpson clonality was calculated as the square root of Simpson's diversity index over productive rearrangements. TCRdb holds this immuneACCESS table with in-frame rearrangements only. Some clones are missing; in checked studies, unresolved V genes explain under half, and the rest has no known cause. From that table come the V and J calls and clone size; the DNA was used to work out D and trimming. In all, the sample holds 120,000 or so clones, and about 80% of those were seen once. In total, the top ten clones hold around 15% of the sample.

The source material was peripheral blood. The TCR originated in a man aged 55-75 years with active or convalescent COVID-19. This sequence uses TRBV6-6 and TRBJ2-6; TRBD1 is possibly the D segment (6 matching bases). The CDR3: CASSPRGPTQGSGANVLTF. The DNA sequence reads TGTGCCAGCAGTCCAAGAGGGCCGACACAGGGCTCTGGGGCCAACGTCCTGACTTTC.